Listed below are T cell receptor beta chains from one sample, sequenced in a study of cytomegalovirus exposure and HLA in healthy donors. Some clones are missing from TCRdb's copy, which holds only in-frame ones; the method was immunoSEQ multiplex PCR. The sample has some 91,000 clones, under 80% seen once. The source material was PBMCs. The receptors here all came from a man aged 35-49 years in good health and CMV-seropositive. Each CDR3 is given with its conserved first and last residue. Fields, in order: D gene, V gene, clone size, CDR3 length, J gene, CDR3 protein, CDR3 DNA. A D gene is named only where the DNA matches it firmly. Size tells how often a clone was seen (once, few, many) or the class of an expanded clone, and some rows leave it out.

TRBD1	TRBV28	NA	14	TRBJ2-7	CASSRTGLAGEQYF	TGTGCCAGCAGTCGGACAGGGTTGGCAGGGGAGCAGTACTTC
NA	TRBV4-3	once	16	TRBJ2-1	CASSQDFLGGYNEQFF	TGCGCCAGCAGCCAAGATTTCTTAGGGGGATATAATGAGCAGTTCTTC
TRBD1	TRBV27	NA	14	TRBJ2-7	CASSPDRGGYEQYF	TGTGCCAGCAGTCCGGACAGGGGAGGTTACGAGCAGTACTTC
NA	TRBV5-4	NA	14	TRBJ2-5	CASSLAVNQETQYF	TGTGCCAGCAGCTTGGCAGTTAACCAAGAGACCCAGTACTTC
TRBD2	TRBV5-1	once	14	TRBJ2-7	CASSFWTSGYEQYF	TGCGCCAGCAGCTTCTGGACTAGCGGCTACGAGCAGTACTTC
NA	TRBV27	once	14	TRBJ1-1	CASSFMQGGTEAFF	TGTGCCAGCAGTTTTATGCAGGGAGGGACTGAAGCTTTCTTT
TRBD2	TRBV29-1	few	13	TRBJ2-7	CSVRTSASYEQYF	TGCAGCGTTCGGACTAGCGCCTCGTACGAGCAGTACTTC
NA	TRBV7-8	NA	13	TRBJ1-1	CASSQAQDTEAFF	TGTGCCAGCAGCCAGGCTCAGGACACTGAAGCTTTCTTT
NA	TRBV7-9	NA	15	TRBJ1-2	CASSLALTPNYGYTF	TGTGCCAGCAGCTTAGCGCTGACTCCCAACTATGGCTACACCTTC
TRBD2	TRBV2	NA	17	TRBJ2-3	CASSDPLAGGGTDTQYF	TGTGCCAGCAGTGATCCGCTAGCGGGAGGGGGCACAGATACGCAGTATTTT
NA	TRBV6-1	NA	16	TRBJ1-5	CASSAQGVGSNQPQHF	TGTGCCAGCAGTGCGCAAGGGGTCGGAAGCAATCAGCCCCAGCATTTT